This T cell receptor (beta chain) is drawn from a study of T cell responses to AZD1222 COVID-19 vaccine. Study-level points and caveats: When two AZD1222 doses had been given, Spike-specific TCR breadth and depth rose. A reported finding is that nearly half of spike-specific TCRs target unmutated variant regions. In all cases, repertoires were sampled only after the peak T cell response. Most donors were white British and more were female, and clonal diversity was possibly underestimated.

Sequencing was performed with immunoSEQ multiplex PCR; in TCRdb, only in-frame clones are kept and a portion is missing. The data contain approximately 180,000 clones, over 75% of them singletons. Germline assignment: CDR1 GTSNPN and CDR2 SVGIG (reference sequence). V lost 0 bases, J lost 2 bases, and 8 bases lay in between. CDR3 size: 15 residues. Turning to this clone: What it binds is not known.

The source was peripheral blood, collected on day 0 of AZD1222 vaccination. This chain connects TRBV30 to TRBJ2-6; D unclear. The receptor was isolated from an adult in good health. The CDR3 loop reads CAWSVLTPGANVLTF. CDR3 DNA: TGTGCCTGGAGTGTACTGACGCCTGGGGCCAACGTCCTGACTTTC.